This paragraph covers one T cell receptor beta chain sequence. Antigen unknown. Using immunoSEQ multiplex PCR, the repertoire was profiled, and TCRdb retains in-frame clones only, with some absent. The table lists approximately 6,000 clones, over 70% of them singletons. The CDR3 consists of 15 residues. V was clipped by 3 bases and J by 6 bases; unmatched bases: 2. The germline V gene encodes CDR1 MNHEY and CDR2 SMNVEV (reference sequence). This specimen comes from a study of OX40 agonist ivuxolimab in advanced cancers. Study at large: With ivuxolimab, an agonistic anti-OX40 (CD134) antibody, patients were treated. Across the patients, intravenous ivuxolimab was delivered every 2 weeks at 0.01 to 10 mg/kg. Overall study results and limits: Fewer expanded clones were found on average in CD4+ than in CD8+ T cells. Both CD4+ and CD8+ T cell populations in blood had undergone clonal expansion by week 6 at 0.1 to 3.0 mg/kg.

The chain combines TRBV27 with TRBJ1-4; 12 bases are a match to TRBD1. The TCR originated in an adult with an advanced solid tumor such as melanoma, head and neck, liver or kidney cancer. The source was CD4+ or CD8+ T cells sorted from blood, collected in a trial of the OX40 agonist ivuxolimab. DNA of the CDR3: TGTGCCAGCAGTTTGGGGACAGGGGGCTATGAAAAACTGTTTTTT. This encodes CASSLGTGGYEKLFF.